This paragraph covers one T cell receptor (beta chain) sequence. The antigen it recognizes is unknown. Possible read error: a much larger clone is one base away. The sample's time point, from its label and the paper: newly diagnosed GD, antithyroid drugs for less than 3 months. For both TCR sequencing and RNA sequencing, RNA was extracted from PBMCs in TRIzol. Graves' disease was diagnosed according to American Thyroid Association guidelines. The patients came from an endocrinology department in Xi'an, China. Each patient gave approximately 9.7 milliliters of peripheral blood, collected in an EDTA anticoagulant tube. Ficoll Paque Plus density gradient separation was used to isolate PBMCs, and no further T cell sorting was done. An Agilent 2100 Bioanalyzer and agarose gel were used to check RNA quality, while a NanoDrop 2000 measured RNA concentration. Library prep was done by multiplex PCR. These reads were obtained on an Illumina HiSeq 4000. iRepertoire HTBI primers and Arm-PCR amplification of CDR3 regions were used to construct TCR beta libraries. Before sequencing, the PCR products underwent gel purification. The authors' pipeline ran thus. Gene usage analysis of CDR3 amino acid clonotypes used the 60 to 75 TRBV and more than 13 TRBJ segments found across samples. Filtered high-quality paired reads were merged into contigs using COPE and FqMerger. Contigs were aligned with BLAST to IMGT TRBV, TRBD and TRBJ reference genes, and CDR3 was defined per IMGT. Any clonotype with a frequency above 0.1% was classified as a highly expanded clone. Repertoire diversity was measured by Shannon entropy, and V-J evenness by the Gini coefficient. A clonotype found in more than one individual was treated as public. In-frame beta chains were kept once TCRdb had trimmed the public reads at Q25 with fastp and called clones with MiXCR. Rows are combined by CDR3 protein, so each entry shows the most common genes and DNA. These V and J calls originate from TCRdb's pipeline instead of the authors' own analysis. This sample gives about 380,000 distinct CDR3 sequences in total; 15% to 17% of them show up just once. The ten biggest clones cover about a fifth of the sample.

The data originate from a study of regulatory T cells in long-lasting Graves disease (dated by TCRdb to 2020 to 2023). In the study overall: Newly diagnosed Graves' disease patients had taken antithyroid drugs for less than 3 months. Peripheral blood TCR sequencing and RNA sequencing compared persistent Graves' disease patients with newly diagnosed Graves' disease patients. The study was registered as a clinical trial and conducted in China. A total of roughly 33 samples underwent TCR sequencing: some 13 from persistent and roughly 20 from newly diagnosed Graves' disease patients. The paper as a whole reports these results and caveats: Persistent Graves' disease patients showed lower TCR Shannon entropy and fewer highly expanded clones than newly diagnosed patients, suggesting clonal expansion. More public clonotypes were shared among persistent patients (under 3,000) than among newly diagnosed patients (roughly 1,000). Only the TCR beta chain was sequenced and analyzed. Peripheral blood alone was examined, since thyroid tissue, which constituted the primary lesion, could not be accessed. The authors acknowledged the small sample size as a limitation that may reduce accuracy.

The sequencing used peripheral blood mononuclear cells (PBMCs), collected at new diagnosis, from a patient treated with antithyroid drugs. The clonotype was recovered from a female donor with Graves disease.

Read as DNA, the sequence is TGCGCCAGCAACTTCCGGGCCTACACTGAAGCTTTCTTT. It translates to CASNFRAYTEAFF. The chain couples TRBV4-1 to TRBJ1-1, with no confidently assigned D gene. The germline V gene provides CDR1 MGHRA and CDR2 YSYEKL. Trimming costs V 7 bases and J 3 bases, and their ends lie 12 bases apart. The CDR3 sequence holds 13 residues, the cysteine and phenylalanine included. The kept DNA is CDR3 alone, 39 bases in frame from the first base.